This TCR beta chain is drawn from a study of vaccination effects on CD4 cells after COVID-19. Study-level points and caveats: Healthy vaccinees' vaccine-induced clones included only 1 of 255 cross-reacting with common cold coronaviruses.

Sequencing was performed with immunoSEQ multiplex PCR; in TCRdb, only in-frame clones are kept and a portion is missing. The table has roughly 35,000 clones, over 65% seen once. About this clone itself: Antigen specificity is unknown.

The V gene's germline CDR1 is LNHDA and CDR2 SQIVND (reference sequence). CDR3 length: 15 amino acids. The J segment lost 7 bases and the V segment lost 5 bases, leaving 11 bases of the junction unmatched. Antigen-specific CD4+ T cells expanded by the ViraFEST assay with viral peptide pools were then sequenced. At the end of more than 8 days of culture, CD4+ T cells were isolated. Vaccine recipients lacked prior SARS-CoV-2 infection and had negative nucleocapsid antibodies. The chain joins TRBV19 to TRBJ2-1, with 7 nucleotides matching TRBD2. This clonotype was obtained from a human donor who received a COVID-19 vaccine. The specimen was CD4+ T cells from PBMCs cultured with HCoV-OC43 spike peptides, collected before COVID-19 vaccination. Specified subset: HCoV-OC43 spike overlapping peptide pool stimulation. In nucleotides, the CDR3 is TGTGCCAGTAGTCTGTCGGCGGGAGCAGTGAATGAGCAGTTCTTC. This gives the protein CASSLSAGAVNEQFF.